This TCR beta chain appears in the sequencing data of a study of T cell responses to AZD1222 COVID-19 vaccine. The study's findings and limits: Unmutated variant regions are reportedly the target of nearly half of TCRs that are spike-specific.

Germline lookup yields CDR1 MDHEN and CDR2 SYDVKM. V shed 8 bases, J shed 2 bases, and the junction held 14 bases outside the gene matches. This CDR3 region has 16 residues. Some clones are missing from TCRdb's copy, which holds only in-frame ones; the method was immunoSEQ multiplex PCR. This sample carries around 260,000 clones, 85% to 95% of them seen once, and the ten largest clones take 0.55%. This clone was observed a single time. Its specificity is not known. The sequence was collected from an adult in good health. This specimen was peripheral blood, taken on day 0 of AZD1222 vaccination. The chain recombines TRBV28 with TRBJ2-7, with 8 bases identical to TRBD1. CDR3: CASALLRDRSPYEQYF. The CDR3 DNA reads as TGTGCCAGCGCCCTGCTCCGGGACAGGTCACCCTACGAGCAGTACTTC.